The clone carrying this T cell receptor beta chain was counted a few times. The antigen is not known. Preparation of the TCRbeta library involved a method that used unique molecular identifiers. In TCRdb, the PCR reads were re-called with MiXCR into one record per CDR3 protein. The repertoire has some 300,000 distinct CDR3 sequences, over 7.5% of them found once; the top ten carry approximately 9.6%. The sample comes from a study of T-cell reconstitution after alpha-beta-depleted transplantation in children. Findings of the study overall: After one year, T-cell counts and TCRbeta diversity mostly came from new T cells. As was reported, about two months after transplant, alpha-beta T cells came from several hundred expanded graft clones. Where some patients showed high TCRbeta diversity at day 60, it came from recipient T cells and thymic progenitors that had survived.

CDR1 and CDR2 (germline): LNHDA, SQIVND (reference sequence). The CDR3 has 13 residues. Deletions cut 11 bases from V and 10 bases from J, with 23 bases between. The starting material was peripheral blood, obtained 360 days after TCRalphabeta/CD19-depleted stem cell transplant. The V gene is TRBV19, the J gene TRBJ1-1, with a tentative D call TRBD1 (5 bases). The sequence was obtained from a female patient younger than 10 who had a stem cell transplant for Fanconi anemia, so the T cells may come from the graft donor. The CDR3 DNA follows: TGTGCCCTTATGACAACGAAGGGGTTAGTAGCTTTCTTT. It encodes CALMTTKGLVAFF.